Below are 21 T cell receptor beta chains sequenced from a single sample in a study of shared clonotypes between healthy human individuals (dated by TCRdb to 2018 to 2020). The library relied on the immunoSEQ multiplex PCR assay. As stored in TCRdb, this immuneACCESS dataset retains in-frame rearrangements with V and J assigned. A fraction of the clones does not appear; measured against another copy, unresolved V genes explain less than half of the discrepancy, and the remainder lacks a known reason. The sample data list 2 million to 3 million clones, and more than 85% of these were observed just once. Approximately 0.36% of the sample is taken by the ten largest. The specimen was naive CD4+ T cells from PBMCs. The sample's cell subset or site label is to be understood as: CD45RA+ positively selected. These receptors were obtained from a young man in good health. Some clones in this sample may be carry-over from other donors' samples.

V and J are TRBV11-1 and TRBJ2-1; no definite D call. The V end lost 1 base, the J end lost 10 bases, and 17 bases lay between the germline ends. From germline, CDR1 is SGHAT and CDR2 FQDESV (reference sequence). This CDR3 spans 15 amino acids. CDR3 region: CASSLGSRRVREQFF. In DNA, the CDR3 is TGTGCCAGCAGCTTAGGGTCTAGACGGGTTAGGGAGCAGTTCTTC.

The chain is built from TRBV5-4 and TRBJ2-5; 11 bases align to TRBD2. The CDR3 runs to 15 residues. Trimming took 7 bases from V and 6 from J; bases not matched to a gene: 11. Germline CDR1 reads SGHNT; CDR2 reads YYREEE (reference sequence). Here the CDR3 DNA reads TGTGCCAGCGGGTTTAGCGGGAGGGCGCGAAAGACCCAGTACTTC. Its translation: CASGFSGRARKTQYF.

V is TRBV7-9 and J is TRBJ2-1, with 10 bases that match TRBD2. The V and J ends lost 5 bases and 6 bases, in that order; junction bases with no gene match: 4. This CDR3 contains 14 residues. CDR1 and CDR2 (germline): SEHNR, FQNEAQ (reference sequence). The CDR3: CASSPRTSGNEQFF. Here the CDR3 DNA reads TGTGCCAGCAGCCCGAGGACTAGCGGCAATGAGCAGTTCTTC. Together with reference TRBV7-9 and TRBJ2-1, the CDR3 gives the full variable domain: DTGVSQNPRHKITKRGQNVTFRCDPISEHNRLYWYRQTLGQGPEFLTYFQNEAQLEKSRLLSDRFSAERPKGSFSTLEIQRTEQGDSAMYLCASSPRTSGNEQFFGPGTRLTVL.

Here the CDR3 DNA reads TGTGCCAGCAGTTTAGCGGGGAATGAGCAGTTCTTC. Protein product: CASSLAGNEQFF. The V and J genes are TRBV28 and TRBJ2-1; a weak D match, TRBD2 (6 bases). Trimming took 2 bases from V and 7 from J, leaving 6 bases between them. Germline CDR1 and CDR2: MDHEN and SYDVKM. The CDR3 contains 12 residues.

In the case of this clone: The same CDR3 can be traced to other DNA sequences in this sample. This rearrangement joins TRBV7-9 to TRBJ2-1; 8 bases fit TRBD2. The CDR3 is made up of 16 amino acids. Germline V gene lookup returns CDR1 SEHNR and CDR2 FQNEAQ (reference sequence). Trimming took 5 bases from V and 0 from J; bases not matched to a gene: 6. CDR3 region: CASSPLAGSSYNEQFF. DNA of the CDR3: TGTGCCAGCAGCCCCTTAGCGGGGAGCTCCTACAATGAGCAGTTCTTC.

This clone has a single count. Here the CDR3 reads CASSGGQGAYEQYF. CDR3 DNA: TGTGCCAGCAGTGGGGGACAGGGGGCCTACGAGCAGTACTTC. The V gene is TRBV25-1, the J gene TRBJ2-7; 11 nucleotides align to TRBD1. This CDR3 comprises 14 residues. The V and J ends lost 4 bases and 2 bases, in that order; junction bases with no gene match: 1. CDR1 MGHDK and CDR2 SYGVNS come from the germline V gene.

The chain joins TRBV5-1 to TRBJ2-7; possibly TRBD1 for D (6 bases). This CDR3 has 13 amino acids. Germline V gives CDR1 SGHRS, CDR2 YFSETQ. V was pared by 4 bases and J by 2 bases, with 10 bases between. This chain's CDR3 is CASSQTGPYEQYF. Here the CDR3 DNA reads TGCGCCAGCAGCCAGACAGGCCCCTACGAGCAGTACTTC. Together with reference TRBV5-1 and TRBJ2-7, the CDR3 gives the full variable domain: KAGVTQTPRYLIKTRGQQVTLSCSPISGHRSVSWYQQTPGQGLQFLFEYFSETQRNKGNFPGRFSGRQFSNSRSEMNVSTLELGDSALYLCASSQTGPYEQYFGPGTRLTVT.

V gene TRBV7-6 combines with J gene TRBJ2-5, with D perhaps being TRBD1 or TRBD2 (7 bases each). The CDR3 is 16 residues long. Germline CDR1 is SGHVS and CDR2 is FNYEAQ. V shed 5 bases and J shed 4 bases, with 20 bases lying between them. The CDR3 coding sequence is TGTGCCAGCAGCCCGAGACGACAGGGAGGGGGAGAGACCCAGTACTTC. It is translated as CASSPRRQGGGETQYF.

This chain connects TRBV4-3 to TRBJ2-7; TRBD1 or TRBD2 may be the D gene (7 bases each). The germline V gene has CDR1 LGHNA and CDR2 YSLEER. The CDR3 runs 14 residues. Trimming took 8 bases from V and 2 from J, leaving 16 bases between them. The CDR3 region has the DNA TGCGCCAGCGCCCCAGGGGGGGGAACCTACGAGCAGTACTTC. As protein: CASAPGGGTYEQYF.

CDR3 sequence (DNA): TGCGCCAGCAGCCACGACAATAACTATGGCTACACCTTC. Translated: CASSHDNNYGYTF. The chain employs TRBV5-1 and TRBJ1-2; D remains ambiguous. The germline V gene encodes CDR1 SGHRS and CDR2 YFSETQ. The CDR3 length is 13 residues. V lost 4 bases and J lost 1, with 8 bases in between.

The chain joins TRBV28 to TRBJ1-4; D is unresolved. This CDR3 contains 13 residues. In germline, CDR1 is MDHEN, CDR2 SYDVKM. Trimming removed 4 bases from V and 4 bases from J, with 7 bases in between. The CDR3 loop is CASSYDLNEKLFF. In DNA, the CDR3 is TGTGCCAGCAGTTACGACCTTAATGAAAAACTGTTTTTT.

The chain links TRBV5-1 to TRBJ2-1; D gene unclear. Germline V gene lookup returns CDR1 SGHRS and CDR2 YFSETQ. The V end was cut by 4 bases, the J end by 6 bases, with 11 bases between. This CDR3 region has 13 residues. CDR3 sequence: CASSRVGSNEQFF. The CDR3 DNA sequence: TGCGCCAGCAGCCGGGTAGGGTCCAATGAGCAGTTCTTC.

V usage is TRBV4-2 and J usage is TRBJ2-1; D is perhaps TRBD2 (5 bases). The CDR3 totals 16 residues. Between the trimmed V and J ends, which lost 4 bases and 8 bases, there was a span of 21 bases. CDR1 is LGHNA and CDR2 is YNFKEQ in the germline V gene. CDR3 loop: CASSLGLAERADEQFF. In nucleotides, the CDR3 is TGTGCCAGCAGCCTCGGGCTAGCAGAACGGGCAGATGAGCAGTTCTTC.

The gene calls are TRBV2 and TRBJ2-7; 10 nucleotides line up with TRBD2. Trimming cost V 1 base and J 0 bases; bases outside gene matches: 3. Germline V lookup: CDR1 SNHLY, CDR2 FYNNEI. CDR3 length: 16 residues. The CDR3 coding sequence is TGTGCCAGCAGTGAAGGCGCTAGCGGGAGCTCCTACGAGCAGTACTTC. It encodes CASSEGASGSSYEQYF. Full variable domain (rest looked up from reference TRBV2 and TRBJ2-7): EPEVTQTPSHQVTQMGQEVILRCVPISNHLYFYWYRQILGQKVEFLVSFYNNEISEKSEIFDDQFSVERPDGSNFTLKIRSTKLEDSAMYFCASSEGASGSSYEQYFGPGTRLTVT.

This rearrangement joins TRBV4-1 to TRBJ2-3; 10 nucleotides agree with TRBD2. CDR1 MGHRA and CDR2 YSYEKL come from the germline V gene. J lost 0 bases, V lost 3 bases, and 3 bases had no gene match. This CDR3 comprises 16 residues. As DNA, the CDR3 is TGCGCCAGCAGCCACGGGACTAGCGCTAGCACAGATACGCAGTATTTT. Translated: CASSHGTSASTDTQYF.

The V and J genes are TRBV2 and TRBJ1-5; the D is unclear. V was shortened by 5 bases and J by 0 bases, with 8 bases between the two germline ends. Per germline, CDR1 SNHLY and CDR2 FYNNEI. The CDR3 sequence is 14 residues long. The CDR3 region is CASSLSGSNQPQHF. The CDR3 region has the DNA TGTGCCAGCAGTTTGTCGGGTAGCAATCAGCCCCAGCATTTT.

The CDR3 DNA reads as TGCGCCAGCTTTGCCTACGAGCAGTACTTC. This translates into CASFAYEQYF. The chain combines TRBV5-1 with TRBJ2-7, with D unclear. This CDR3 is built from 10 residues. CDR1 SGHRS and CDR2 YFSETQ come from the germline V gene. With 7 bases removed from V and 2 bases from J, the gap between germline ends came to 4 bases.

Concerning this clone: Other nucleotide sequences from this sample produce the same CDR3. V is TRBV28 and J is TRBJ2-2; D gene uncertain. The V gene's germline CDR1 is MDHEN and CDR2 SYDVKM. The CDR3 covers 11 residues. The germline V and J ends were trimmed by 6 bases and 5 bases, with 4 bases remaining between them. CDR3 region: CASRDTGELFF. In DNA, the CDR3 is TGTGCCAGCAGGGATACCGGGGAGCTGTTTTTT.

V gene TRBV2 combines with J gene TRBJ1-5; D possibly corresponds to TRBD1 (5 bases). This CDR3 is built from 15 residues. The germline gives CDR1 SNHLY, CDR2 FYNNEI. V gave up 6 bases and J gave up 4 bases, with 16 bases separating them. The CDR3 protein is CASRDNGGGNQPQHF. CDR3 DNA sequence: TGTGCCAGCAGAGACAATGGGGGGGGGAATCAGCCCCAGCATTTT.

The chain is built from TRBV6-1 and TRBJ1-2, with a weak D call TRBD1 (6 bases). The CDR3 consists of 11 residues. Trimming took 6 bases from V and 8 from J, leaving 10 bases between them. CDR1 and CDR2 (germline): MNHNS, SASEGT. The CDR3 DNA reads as TGTGCCAGCAGCTACAGGGACGGCTACACCTTC. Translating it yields CASSYRDGYTF.

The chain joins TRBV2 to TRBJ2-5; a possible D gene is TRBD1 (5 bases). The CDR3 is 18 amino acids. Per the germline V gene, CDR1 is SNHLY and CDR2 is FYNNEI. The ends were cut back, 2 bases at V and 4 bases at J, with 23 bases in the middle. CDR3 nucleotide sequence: TGTGCCAGCAGTGAAATGGGCAGGGTCCGGGCGTCGGGAGAGACCCAGTACTTC. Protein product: CASSEMGRVRASGETQYF.